What follows are 20 T cell receptor beta chains derived from one specimen sequenced in a study of early T cells in non-severe SARS-CoV-2 infection. Via MiXCR, TCRdb re-called the 5' RACE reads, giving one row per CDR3 protein. This table has tens of thousands of distinct CDR3 sequences, roughly 16% appearing once. Here the sequenced sample was whole blood, taken at baseline. The origin of the receptors is an adult who was a healthcare worker with PCR-confirmed SARS-CoV-2 infection or an uninfected control (not recorded which).

The gene calls are TRBV24-1 and TRBJ2-2; D gene unclear. The V gene lost 7 bases and the J gene lost 3 bases, with 5 bases spanning the gap. The CDR3 covers 12 residues. In germline, CDR1 is KGHDR, CDR2 SFDVKD. The CDR3 here is CATRGDTGELFF. In DNA form, the CDR3 reads TGTGCCACCAGGGGCGACACCGGGGAGCTGTTTTTT.

The V call is TRBV14, the J call TRBJ2-1; TRBD2 agrees at 11 bases. With 6 bases clipped from V and 6 bases from J, the junction kept 13 bases outside the gene matches. From germline, CDR1 is SGHDN and CDR2 FVKESK. This CDR3 region has 17 residues. CDR3 protein: CASSRMTSGEPFNEQFF. The CDR3 DNA reads as TGTGCCAGCAGTCGGATGACTAGCGGGGAGCCTTTCAATGAGCAGTTCTTC.

The CDR3 loop is CASSHASTDNEQFF. The CDR3, as DNA: TGTGCCAGCAGCCACGCGTCGACAGACAATGAGCAGTTCTTC. The chain joins TRBV3-1 to TRBJ2-1; D perhaps matches TRBD1 (5 bases). Germline loops: CDR1 LGHDT, CDR2 YNNKEL (reference sequence). V was clipped by 3 bases and J by 5 bases, with 11 bases between them. The CDR3 contains 14 residues.

There are a few counts of this clonotype. The rearrangement links TRBV29-1 to TRBJ2-5; 10 positions match TRBD1. J was trimmed by 1 base and V by 5 bases; bases with no gene match: 13. The CDR3 totals 17 residues. CDR1 and CDR2 (germline): SQVTM, ANQGSEA. The CDR3 nucleotides read TGCAGCGTTTCGCGGCGCGCCGGGGACAGGGGCCAAGAGACCCAGTACTTC. This gives the protein CSVSRRAGDRGQETQYF.

J is TRBJ2-1 and V is TRBV13, with unresolved D. V was pared by 3 bases and J by 7 bases, with 4 bases between. The CDR3 length is 11 residues. CDR1 is PRHDT, CDR2 FYEKMQ, per germline (reference sequence). CDR3 protein: CASSFENEQFF. The DNA of the CDR3 is TGTGCCAGCAGCTTCGAGAATGAGCAGTTCTTC.

This clonotype has only a few counts. V gene TRBV5-1 combines with J gene TRBJ2-3; D call uncertain. With 2 bases removed from V and 3 bases from J, the gap between germline ends came to 13 bases. CDR3 size: 15 residues. Per germline, CDR1 SGHRS and CDR2 YFSETQ. The CDR3 spells CASSFGPLGTDTQYF. In nucleotides, the CDR3 is TGCGCCAGCAGCTTCGGACCCCTCGGGACAGATACGCAGTATTTT.

This clonotype was picked up one time. The V and J genes are TRBV30 and TRBJ1-3; D not resolved. The CDR3 has 13 amino acids. The germline V gene encodes CDR1 GTSNPN and CDR2 SVGIG (reference sequence). V was trimmed by 2 bases and J by 7 bases, leaving 12 bases between them. This chain's CDR3 is CAWSREARNTIYF. CDR3 DNA sequence: TGTGCCTGGAGTAGAGAGGCTCGGAACACCATATATTTT.

This clonotype came up a few times. This chain uses TRBV28 with TRBJ2-2; D remains ambiguous. The V gene lost 6 bases and the J gene lost 1 base, with 0 bases spanning the gap. The CDR3 covers 11 residues. In germline, CDR1 is MDHEN, CDR2 SYDVKM. CDR3 in DNA: TGTGCCAGCAGGAACACCGGGGAGCTGTTTTTT. Translated, it gives CASRNTGELFF.

In its sample, this clonotype was seen a few times. The genes are TRBV10-3 and TRBJ2-1, with D possibly matching TRBD2 (6 bases). The germline V and J ends were trimmed by 6 bases and 7 bases, with 13 bases remaining between them. The CDR3 is made up of 13 amino acids. Germline V gene lookup returns CDR1 ENHRY and CDR2 SYGVKD. Here the CDR3 reads CAISQGLLNEQFF. The CDR3 DNA sequence: TGTGCCATCAGCCAGGGACTGCTAAATGAGCAGTTCTTC.

V gene TRBV11-2 combines with J gene TRBJ2-3; no reliable D call. Germline values: CDR1 SGHAT, CDR2 FQNNGV. The ends were cut back, 5 bases at V and 6 bases at J, with 9 bases in the middle. The CDR3 covers 12 residues. CDR3 residues: CASSPNLDTQYF. CDR3 DNA: TGTGCCAGCAGCCCTAATTTGGATACGCAGTATTTT.

This clonotype has a handful of counts. The chain carries TRBV3-1 and TRBJ2-7; possible D gene TRBD2, 6 bases. CDR3 length: 16 residues. Trimming took off 4 bases at V and 4 bases at J, with 20 bases between the two ends. Germline V gene sequence: CDR1 LGHDT, CDR2 YNNKEL (reference sequence). The CDR3 nucleotides read TGTGCCAGCAGCCCCCAGATGATCTGGGGGACTTACGAGCAGTACTTC. Translation: CASSPQMIWGTYEQYF.

In this sample, this clonotype turned up many times. The rearrangement joins TRBV4-2 to TRBJ1-1; D gene ambiguous. Per the germline V gene, CDR1 is LGHNA and CDR2 is YNFKEQ. CDR3 length equals 14 residues. Deletions cut 2 bases from V and 1 base from J, with 8 bases between. The CDR3 bases are TGTGCCAGCAGCCAACCCCTAGGGAACACTGAAGCTTTCTTT. It yields the protein CASSQPLGNTEAFF.

This clonotype was seen more than once but under ten times. This chain connects TRBV5-1 to TRBJ2-1, with D perhaps being TRBD1 or TRBD2 (5 bases each). This CDR3 has 16 residues. Per germline, CDR1 SGHRS and CDR2 YFSETQ. V was pared by 1 base and J by 7 bases, with 18 bases between. The CDR3 DNA reads as TGCGCCAGCAGCTTGCGTGCTACACGGGGCGGAAATGAGCAGTTCTTC. It is translated as CASSLRATRGGNEQFF.

This clonotype came up a few times. The chain uses TRBV7-6 and TRBJ2-2; D not resolved. Germline CDR1 and CDR2: SGHVS and FNYEAQ. V dropped 1 base and J dropped 2 bases, with 11 bases sitting between them. The CDR3 length is 16 residues. The CDR3, as DNA: TGTGCCAGCAGCTTAGGGGCAGCCGGAAACACCGGGGAGCTGTTTTTT. Protein: CASSLGAAGNTGELFF.

This clonotype occurred a few times. The rearrangement joins TRBV12-5 to TRBJ2-1; 8 nucleotides align to TRBD2. This CDR3 spans 14 amino acids. V trimming: 6 bases; J trimming: 2 bases; junction bases outside the gene matches: 3. Germline V gives CDR1 LGHNT, CDR2 FRNRAP. CDR3 coding DNA: TGTGCTAGTGGATGGACTAGCCCCTACAATGAGCAGTTCTTC. This sequence encodes CASGWTSPYNEQFF.

This clonotype was counted a few times. CDR3 protein: CASSLNTGRGRYYGYTF. CDR3 bases: TGTGCCAGCAGTTTAAATACGGGCAGGGGGCGATACTATGGCTACACCTTC. The chain has TRBV28 and TRBJ1-2; 8 bases agree with TRBD1. Trimming cost V 2 bases and J 3 bases; bases outside gene matches: 11. CDR1 is MDHEN, CDR2 SYDVKM, per germline. This CDR3 spans 17 amino acids.

V gene TRBV12-3 or TRBV12-4 combines with J gene TRBJ1-5, with TRBD1 matching 7 bases. The ends lost 5 bases at V and 4 bases at J; junction bases unmatched: 8. This CDR3 comprises 15 residues. CDR3 residues: CASSLTTGRNQPQHF. The CDR3 DNA reads TGTGCCAGCAGTCTCACGACAGGGCGGAATCAGCCCCAGCATTTT.

The chain uses TRBV27 and TRBJ2-3, with TRBD1 matching 7 bases. This CDR3 has 14 residues. J lost 2 bases, V lost 4 bases, and 3 bases had no gene match. Germline V lookup: CDR1 MNHEY, CDR2 SMNVEV (reference sequence). In DNA, the CDR3 is TGTGCCAGCAGTTCCAGGGGGTTCACAGATACGCAGTATTTT. This gives the protein CASSSRGFTDTQYF.

The sample holds a few counts of this clonotype. V usage is TRBV7-8 and J usage is TRBJ2-7; TRBD1 is a possible D gene (6 bases). The CDR3 loop spans 17 amino acids. Trimming took off 4 bases at V and 1 base at J, with 20 bases between the two ends. Germline values: CDR1 SGHVS, CDR2 FQNEAQ. DNA of the CDR3: TGTGCCAGCAGCTCGAGTCCTGGCACAGGGCTTTCCTACGAGCAGTACTTC. Translating it yields CASSSSPGTGLSYEQYF.

Only a few counts were recorded for this clonotype. V and J are TRBV12-3 or TRBV12-4 and TRBJ2-1, with TRBD2 matching 8 bases. V lost 6 bases to trimming and J lost 2 bases; unmatched junction nucleotides: 3. This CDR3 has 14 amino acids. CDR3 loop: CASRRTSTYNEQFF. The CDR3 DNA is TGTGCCAGCAGGCGGACTAGCACCTACAATGAGCAGTTCTTC.